Presented here are 7 T cell receptor beta chains from one specimen sequenced in a study of blood T cell repertoires in COVID-19. Libraries were prepared by immunoSEQ multiplex PCR; TCRdb keeps only in-frame clonotypes and omits some of them. The repertoire has some 210,000 clones, 80% to 95% of them found once; the top ten carry 0.82%. Material: peripheral blood. The receptors originated from a man aged 60 to 75 with COVID-19, enrolled during active disease.

The CDR3 spells CASSLGWTGGYGYTF. CDR3 nucleotides: TGCGCCAGCAGCTTGGGGTGGACAGGGGGCTATGGCTACACCTTC. The chain is built from TRBV5-1 and TRBJ1-2, with TRBD1 matching 10 bases. The ends lost 0 bases at V and 4 bases at J; junction bases unmatched: 3. The CDR3 consists of 15 residues. Germline V CDR1 and CDR2: SGHRS, YFSETQ.

V and J are TRBV18 and TRBJ2-7; 7 nucleotides align to TRBD2. This CDR3 has 16 amino acids. The trim removed 3 bases at V and 3 bases at J, leaving 11 bases unmatched. Germline-derived CDR1 and CDR2 are KGHSH and LQKENI. Written as DNA, the CDR3 is TGTGCCAGCTCACCTCCAAGGGGACGGGACTACTACGAGCAGTACTTC. It translates to CASSPPRGRDYYEQYF. Full variable domain (missing parts from reference TRBV18 and TRBJ2-7): NAGVMQNPRHLVRRRGQEARLRCSPMKGHSHVYWYRQLPEEGLKFMVYLQKENIIDESGMPKERFSAEFPKEGPSILRIQQVVRGDSAAYFCASSPPRGRDYYEQYFGPGTRLTVT.

The chain recombines TRBV10-3 with TRBJ1-6; 10 bases fit TRBD1. The CDR3 is made up of 14 amino acids. From germline, CDR1 is ENHRY and CDR2 SYGVKD. V gave up 6 bases and J gave up 7 bases; unmatched junction bases: 3. For the CDR3, the DNA is TGTGCCATCAGAAGACAGGGGGCAAATTCACCCCTCCACTTT. Translation: CAIRRQGANSPLHF.

This chain links TRBV18 with TRBJ1-1; tentative D call: TRBD1 (6 bases). The length of the CDR3 is 17 residues. Germline V lookup: CDR1 KGHSH, CDR2 LQKENI. The V gene lost 4 bases and the J gene lost 0 bases, with 18 bases spanning the gap. CDR3 nucleotides: TGTGCCAGCTCACTTGGAACAGGGAGATTTATGAACACTGAAGCTTTCTTT. Its protein product is CASSLGTGRFMNTEAFF.

J is TRBJ2-2 and V is TRBV3-1 (or the pseudogene TRBV3-2); 12 nucleotides align to TRBD2. Germline V gene lookup returns CDR1 LGHDT and CDR2 YNNKEL (reference sequence). CDR3 length equals 16 residues. V lost 4 bases to trimming and J lost 1 base; unmatched junction nucleotides: 1. The CDR3 bases are TGTGCCAGCAGCCCTAGCGGGGGGGTGAACACCGGGGAGCTGTTTTTT. Protein sequence: CASSPSGGVNTGELFF.

This chain uses TRBV28 with TRBJ1-1; D is uncertain. The germline gives CDR1 MDHEN, CDR2 SYDVKM. Trimming took off 7 bases at V and 1 base at J, with 10 bases between the two ends. The CDR3 is 13 amino acids. This CDR3 is CASNPPGNTEAFF. The CDR3 bases are TGTGCCAGCAACCCTCCGGGGAACACTGAAGCTTTCTTT.

The rearrangement links TRBV29-1 to TRBJ2-5; D call uncertain. Deletions cut 3 bases from V and 1 base from J, with 6 bases between. Germline assignment: CDR1 SQVTM and CDR2 ANQGSEA. The CDR3 is 12 residues long. DNA for the CDR3: TGCAGCGTTGATACAGTCCAAGAGACCCAGTACTTC. It specifies CSVDTVQETQYF.